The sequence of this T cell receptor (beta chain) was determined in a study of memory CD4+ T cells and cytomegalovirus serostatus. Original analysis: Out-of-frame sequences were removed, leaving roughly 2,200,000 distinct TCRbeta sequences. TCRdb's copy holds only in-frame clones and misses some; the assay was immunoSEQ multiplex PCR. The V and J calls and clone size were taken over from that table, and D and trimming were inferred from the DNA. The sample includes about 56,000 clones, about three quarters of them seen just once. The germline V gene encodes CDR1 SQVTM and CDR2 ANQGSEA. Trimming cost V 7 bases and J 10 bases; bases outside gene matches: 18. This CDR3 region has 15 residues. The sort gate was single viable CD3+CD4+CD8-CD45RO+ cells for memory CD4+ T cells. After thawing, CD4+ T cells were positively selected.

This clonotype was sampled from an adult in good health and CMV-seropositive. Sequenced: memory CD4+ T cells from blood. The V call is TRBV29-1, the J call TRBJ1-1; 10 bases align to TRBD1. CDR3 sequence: CSAQNSGTGEKRAFF. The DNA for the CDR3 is TGCAGCGCTCAAAACTCCGGGACAGGGGAGAAGAGAGCTTTCTTT.